A single sample gave rise to the 13 T cell receptor beta chains below, sequenced in a study of shared clonotypes between healthy human individuals. CD8 cells classed as naive were CD45RO-negative and positively selected for CCR7, excluding terminally differentiated effector memory CD45RA+ cells. Clones were sequenced by immunoSEQ multiplex PCR, and TCRdb holds only the in-frame ones, with some missing. The sample consists of around 2.1 million clones, 85% to 95% of them appearing once. The specimen was naive CD8+ T cells from PBMCs. The origin of the receptors is a man aged 18 to 29 in good health. Some clones in this sample may be carry-over from other donors' samples.

Of note for this clone: The same CDR3 arises from other DNA sequences in this sample as well. V usage is TRBV28 and J usage is TRBJ2-7, with D unclear. The V gene lost 5 bases and the J gene lost 2 bases, with 4 bases spanning the gap. Per the germline V gene, CDR1 is MDHEN and CDR2 is SYDVKM. CDR3 length: 11 amino acids. The CDR3 is CASSGAYEQYF. In DNA, the CDR3 is TGTGCCAGCAGTGGCGCCTACGAGCAGTACTTC.

The chain has TRBV7-6 and TRBJ2-7; D is perhaps TRBD1 (5 bases). Between the trimmed V and J ends, which lost 5 bases and 2 bases, there was a span of 10 bases. The germline V gene has CDR1 SGHVS and CDR2 FNYEAQ. The CDR3 covers 13 residues. In DNA, the CDR3 is TGTGCCAGCAGCCTCGACAGCCCCTACGAGCAGTACTTC. Encoded protein: CASSLDSPYEQYF.

The V call is TRBV7-9, the J call TRBJ2-3; TRBD2 matches at 10 bases. Germline V gene lookup returns CDR1 SEHNR and CDR2 FQNEAQ (reference sequence). With V trimmed by 3 bases and J by 0 bases, 3 bases remained unmatched. The length of the CDR3 is 16 residues. As DNA, the CDR3 is TGTGCCAGCAGCTTCCTGACTAGCGGGAGCACAGATACGCAGTATTTT. Translated: CASSFLTSGSTDTQYF.

The J gene is TRBJ1-1, the V gene TRBV5-1, with TRBD1 matching 7 bases. The CDR3 covers 14 residues. Looked up from germline, CDR1 is SGHRS and CDR2 is YFSETQ. J gave up 1 base and V 3 bases, and 3 bases lay outside the gene matches. The DNA for the CDR3 is TGCGCCAGCAGCTCCGACAGGGCGAACACTGAAGCTTTCTTT. It specifies CASSSDRANTEAFF.

Note on this clone: This sample includes further DNA sequences coding for the same CDR3. The chain has TRBV9 and TRBJ1-3; no definite D call. The CDR3 covers 13 residues. Germline V CDR1 and CDR2: SGDLS, YYNGEE. Trimming stripped 0 bases from V and 4 bases from J, with 5 bases between. The CDR3 is CASSVDGGNTIYF. The DNA for the CDR3 is TGTGCCAGCAGCGTAGACGGCGGAAACACCATATATTTT. The variable domain in full, completed from reference TRBV9 and TRBJ1-3, reads DSGVTQTPKHLITATGQRVTLRCSPRSGDLSVYWYQQSLDQGLQFLIQYYNGEERAKGNILERFSAQQFPDLHSELNLSSLELGDSALYFCASSVDGGNTIYFGEGSWLTVV.

This chain joins TRBV7-9 and TRBJ2-7; a weak D match, TRBD2 (6 bases). The V and J ends lost 0 bases and 0 bases respectively, with 12 bases between them. Germline CDR1 and CDR2: SEHNR and FQNEAQ (reference sequence). The CDR3 runs 16 residues. This chain's CDR3 is CASSLAPGEPSYEQYF. CDR3 in DNA: TGTGCCAGCAGCTTAGCCCCGGGAGAGCCCTCCTACGAGCAGTACTTC.

The chain combines TRBV15 with TRBJ1-4, with 8 bases fitting TRBD1. This CDR3 has 15 residues. CDR1 is LNHNV, CDR2 YYDKDF, per germline (reference sequence). Trimming cost V 3 bases and J 6 bases; bases outside gene matches: 6. CDR3 nucleotides: TGTGCCACCAGCAGTAGACAGGGGCGAGATGAAAAACTGTTTTTT. Translating gives CATSSRQGRDEKLFF.

Regarding this clone: Other DNA sequences of this sample code for an identical CDR3. The chain combines TRBV28 with TRBJ1-5; D might be TRBD1 (6 bases). CDR3 length: 14 residues. In germline, CDR1 is MDHEN, CDR2 SYDVKM. V lost 2 bases to trimming and J lost 6 bases, with 11 bases between them. The chain's CDR3 is CASSLRGRGQPQHF. DNA for the CDR3: TGTGCCAGCAGTTTACGGGGGCGGGGTCAGCCCCAGCATTTT.

The genes are TRBV5-6 and TRBJ1-1; D remains unclear. This CDR3 comprises 15 residues. Germline assignment: CDR1 SGHDT and CDR2 YYEEEE. Trimming cost V 1 base and J 4 bases, with 14 bases left between them. In DNA form, the CDR3 reads TGTGCCAGCAGCTTGTTTGAGGGAGGGAGCACTGAAGCTTTCTTT. This translates into CASSLFEGGSTEAFF. Combining the CDR3 with reference TRBV5-6 and TRBJ1-1 gives the whole variable domain DAGVTQSPTHLIKTRGQQVTLRCSPKSGHDTVSWYQQALGQGPQFIFQYYEEEERQRGNFPDRFSGHQFPNYSSELNVNALLLGDSALYLCASSLFEGGSTEAFFGQGTRLTVV.

The rearrangement uses TRBV19 and TRBJ2-1; D call uncertain. The V and J ends lost 4 bases and 2 bases respectively, with 12 bases between them. This CDR3 is built from 15 residues. From germline, CDR1 is LNHDA and CDR2 SQIVND (reference sequence). Here the CDR3 reads CASSTIRVPYNEQFF. The CDR3 bases are TGTGCCAGTAGTACGATAAGGGTGCCCTACAATGAGCAGTTCTTC.

The gene calls are TRBV27 and TRBJ1-1; no firm D call. Trimming took off 4 bases at V and 1 base at J, with 10 bases between the two ends. CDR1 is MNHEY, CDR2 SMNVEV, per germline (reference sequence). CDR3 length equals 14 residues. The CDR3 DNA sequence: TGTGCCAGCAGTTCGGACTGGGGGAACACTGAAGCTTTCTTT. Its protein is CASSSDWGNTEAFF.

The V and J genes are TRBV13 and TRBJ2-7; D is possibly TRBD2 (6 bases). The CDR3 contains 14 residues. Germline values: CDR1 PRHDT, CDR2 FYEKMQ (reference sequence). With 0 bases removed from V and 6 bases from J, the gap between germline ends came to 12 bases. The CDR3 DNA is TGTGCCAGCAGCTTAGGGGTCACGGGACTCGAGCAGTACTTC. Translation: CASSLGVTGLEQYF.

V gene TRBV9 combines with J gene TRBJ2-3, with D tentatively TRBD2 (5 bases). The germline V gene has CDR1 SGDLS and CDR2 YYNGEE. This CDR3 contains 15 residues. Trimming cost V 0 bases and J 5 bases, with 13 bases left between them. CDR3 DNA: TGTGCCAGCAGCGTAGTAGTGGCGGGCCTAGATACGCAGTATTTT. This sequence encodes CASSVVVAGLDTQYF.